The present TCR beta chain was sequenced within a study of PD-1 blockade in classical Hodgkin lymphoma. The repertoire was sequenced with immunoSEQ multiplex PCR; TCRdb's copy has only in-frame clones and lacks some. The data contain roughly 70,000 clones, about 64% of them singletons. Exposure to brentuximab vedotin varied, and each patient had relapsed following autologous stem cell transplantation. The table lists this clone with a count of one. This receptor was taken from a human donor with classical Hodgkin lymphoma. Material: peripheral blood mononuclear cells (PBMCs), obtained before the second cycle of nivolumab.

CDR3 in DNA: TGTGCCAGCAGCTTGGAGTCGGGGGAGGCGGGAGCGGTTTATGAGCAGTTCTTC. Amino acids: CASSLESGEAGAVYEQFF. This sequence joins TRBV5-5 and TRBJ2-1; 7 bases are a match to TRBD2. The CDR3 has 18 residues. The germline V gene has CDR1 SGHKS and CDR2 YYEKEE (reference sequence). The trim removed 0 bases at V and 8 bases at J, leaving 17 bases unmatched.